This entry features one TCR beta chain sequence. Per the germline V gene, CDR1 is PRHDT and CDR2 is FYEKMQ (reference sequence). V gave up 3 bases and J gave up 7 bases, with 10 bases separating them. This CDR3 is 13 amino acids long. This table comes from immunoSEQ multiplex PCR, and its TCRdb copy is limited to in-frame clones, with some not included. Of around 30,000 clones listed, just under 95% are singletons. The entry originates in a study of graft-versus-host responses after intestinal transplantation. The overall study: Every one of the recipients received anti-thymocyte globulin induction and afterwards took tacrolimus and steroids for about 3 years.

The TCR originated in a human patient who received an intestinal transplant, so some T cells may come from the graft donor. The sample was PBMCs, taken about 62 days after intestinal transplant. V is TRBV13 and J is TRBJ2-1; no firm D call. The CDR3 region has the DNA TGTGCCAGCAGCTTGAGTCTCCGGAATGAGCAGTTCTTC. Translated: CASSLSLRNEQFF. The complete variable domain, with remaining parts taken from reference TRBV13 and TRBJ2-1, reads AAGVIQSPRHLIKEKRETATLKCYPIPRHDTVYWYQQGPGQDPQFLISFYEKMQSDKGSIPDRFSAQQFSDYHSELNMSSLELGDSALYFCASSLSLRNEQFFGPGTRLTVL.